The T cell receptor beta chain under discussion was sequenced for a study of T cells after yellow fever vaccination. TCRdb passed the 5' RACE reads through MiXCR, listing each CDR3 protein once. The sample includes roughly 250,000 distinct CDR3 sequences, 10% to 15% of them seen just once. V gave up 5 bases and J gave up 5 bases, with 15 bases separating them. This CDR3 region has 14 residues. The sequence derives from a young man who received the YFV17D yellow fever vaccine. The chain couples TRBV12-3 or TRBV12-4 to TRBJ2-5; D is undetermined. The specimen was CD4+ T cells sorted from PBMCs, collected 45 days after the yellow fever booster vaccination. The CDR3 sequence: CASSTERIRETQYF. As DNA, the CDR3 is TGTGCCAGCAGTACAGAGAGGATCCGGGAGACCCAGTACTTC.